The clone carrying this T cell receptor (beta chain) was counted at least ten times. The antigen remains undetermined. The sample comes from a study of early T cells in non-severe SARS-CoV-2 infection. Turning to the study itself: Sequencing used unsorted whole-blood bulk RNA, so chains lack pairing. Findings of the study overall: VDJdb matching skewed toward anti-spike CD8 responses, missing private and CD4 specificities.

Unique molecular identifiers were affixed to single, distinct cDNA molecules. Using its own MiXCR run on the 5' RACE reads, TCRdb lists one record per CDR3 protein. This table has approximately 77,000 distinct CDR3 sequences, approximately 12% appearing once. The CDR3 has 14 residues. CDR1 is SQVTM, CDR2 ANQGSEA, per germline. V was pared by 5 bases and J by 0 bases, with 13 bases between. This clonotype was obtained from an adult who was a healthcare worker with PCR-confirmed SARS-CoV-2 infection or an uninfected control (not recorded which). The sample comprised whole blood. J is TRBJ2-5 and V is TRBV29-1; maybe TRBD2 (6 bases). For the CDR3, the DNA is TGCAGCGTTTTTGGAGGGACCTACCAAGAGACCCAGTACTTC. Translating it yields CSVFGGTYQETQYF.